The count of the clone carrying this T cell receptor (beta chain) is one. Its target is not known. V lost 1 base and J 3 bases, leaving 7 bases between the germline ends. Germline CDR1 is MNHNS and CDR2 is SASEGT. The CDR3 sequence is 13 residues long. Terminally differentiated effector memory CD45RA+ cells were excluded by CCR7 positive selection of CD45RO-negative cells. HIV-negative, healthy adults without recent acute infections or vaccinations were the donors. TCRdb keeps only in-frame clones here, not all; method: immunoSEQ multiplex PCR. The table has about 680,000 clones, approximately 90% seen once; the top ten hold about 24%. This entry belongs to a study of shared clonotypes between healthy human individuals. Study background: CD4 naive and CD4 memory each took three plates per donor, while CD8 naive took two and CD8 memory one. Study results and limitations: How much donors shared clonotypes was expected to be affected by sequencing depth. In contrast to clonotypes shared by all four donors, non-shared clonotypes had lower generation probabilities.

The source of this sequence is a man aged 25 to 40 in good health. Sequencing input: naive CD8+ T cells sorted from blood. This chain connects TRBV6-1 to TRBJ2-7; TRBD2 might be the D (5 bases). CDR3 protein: CASSEVRGYEQYF. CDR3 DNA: TGTGCCAGCAGTGAAGTCCGGGGCTACGAGCAGTACTTC.